Below are 10 T cell receptor beta chains sequenced from a single sample in a study of CXCR3-negative and CXCR3-positive naive CD8 T cells. cDNA libraries for TRB were generated by 5' RACE incorporating UMI labels. For each CDR3 protein, TCRdb gives one entry from its re-call of the 5' RACE reads, without DNA. This sample's clone table lists more than 80,000 distinct CDR3 sequences. Study observations and caveats: The study found more hydrophobic TRB CDR3s in CXCR3-positive naive cells than in CXCR3-negative naive cells.

No antigen has been identified for these receptors. Material: naive CXCR3+ CD8+ T cells from blood. The subset was: CD45RO-CCR7+CD27+CD95- naive CD8+ T cells expressing CXCR3 (TNR3+). The receptors come from a human donor in good health. Some clones in this sample may be carry-over from other donors' samples.

This rearrangement joins TRBV9 to TRBJ2-7; TCRdb designates TRBD1, a call that cannot be tested without DNA. The CDR3 extends over 16 amino acids. Germline CDR1 and CDR2: SGDLS and YYNGEE. CDR3 sequence reads: CASSAKQGVSTYEQYF. Drawing the rest from reference TRBV9 and TRBJ2-7, the complete variable domain is DSGVTQTPKHLITATGQRVTLRCSPRSGDLSVYWYQQSLDQGLQFLIQYYNGEERAKGNILERFSAQQFPDLHSELNLSSLELGDSALYFCASSAKQGVSTYEQYFGPGTRLTVT.

The rearrangement uses TRBV6-5 and TRBJ2-5; the TCRdb call, TRBD1, lacks DNA for checking. CDR1 MNHEY and CDR2 SVGAGI come from the germline V gene. CDR3 size: 16 residues. CDR3 amino acids: CASSYSPTAHKETQYF.

V gene TRBV27 combines with J gene TRBJ2-7; the TRBD2 assignment by TCRdb is unverifiable without DNA. Germline lookup yields CDR1 MNHEY and CDR2 SMNVEV (reference sequence). The CDR3 covers 15 residues. CDR3 sequence: CASSPEAGGHYEQYF.

The chain links TRBV4-2 to TRBJ2-1; the TCRdb D gene call, TRBD1, has no DNA to confirm it. The CDR3 spans 16 residues. Germline V gene data show CDR1 as LGHNA and CDR2 as YNFKEQ. The CDR3 spells CASSLNPGTLYNEQFF.

V is TRBV29-1 and J is TRBJ1-1. Germline lookup yields CDR1 SQVTM and CDR2 ANQGSEA. This CDR3 spans 16 amino acids. The CDR3 reads CSVEDPRGGRNTEAFF.

The chain links TRBV6-8 to TRBJ1-1. The CDR3 has 13 amino acids. In germline, CDR1 is MNHGY, CDR2 SAAAGT. This chain's CDR3 is CASSYGIGTEAFF.

This chain connects TRBV5-1 to TRBJ1-5. Looked up from germline, CDR1 is SGHRS and CDR2 is YFSETQ. The length of the CDR3 is 14 residues. The CDR3 region is CASSLDGVRGPQHF.

The chain uses TRBV21-1 and TRBJ1-2; TCRdb reports TRBD1, a call that lacks DNA to check it against. TRBV21-1 is flagged as a pseudogene. The CDR3 loop spans 16 amino acids. Here the CDR3 reads CASSKEGEENRWNYTF.

This chain connects TRBV6-2 or TRBV6-3 to TRBJ2-1; the TCRdb D gene call, TRBD2, has no DNA to confirm it. Per germline, CDR1 MNHEY and CDR2 SVGEGT. The CDR3 contains 15 residues. The CDR3 sequence: CASSPPSGGYNEQFF.

The rearrangement links TRBV29-1 to TRBJ2-7; there is no DNA to check the TCRdb D call of TRBD1. CDR3 length: 13 amino acids. Germline CDR1 and CDR2: SQVTM and ANQGSEA. CDR3 protein: CSVSPGAAYEQYF.